This T cell receptor beta chain was profiled in a study of blood T cell repertoires in COVID-19 (dated by TCRdb to between 2020 and 2021). Describing the broader study: Samples covering the acute and convalescent phases of COVID-19 were provided by collaborators in the United States, Italy and Spain. HLA class I and class II types, where available, came from metadata supplied by the sample provider rather than from assay-based typing. The sample metadata nearly always contained a de-identified subject ID, COVID-19 status, age in years and sex. Samples came from the ongoing ImmuneRACE study (first 160 participants) plus 1,254 subjects from 6 global collaborators. The repertoires were made available in a free public database intended to serve as a resource for research on the immune response to SARS-CoV-2. The dataset comprised deeply sampled blood TCRbeta repertoires from subjects exposed to, actively infected with, or recovered from COVID-19. The material from the prospective study consisted of cDNA or gDNA derived from T cells, B-cell-depleted T cells, or PBMCs. Study-wide findings and limitations: How much clinical and demographic metadata was included differed by source and by participant, and the metadata was provided uncurated.

The collaborating institutions used their own protocols to collect whole blood in K2EDTA tubes. Collaborator samples were shipped for TCRbeta analysis as frozen whole blood, isolated PBMCs, or DNA extracted from either sample type. Details on this clone: What this receptor recognizes is not known. No much larger clonotype is one base removed from it; base qualities were not supplied.

TCRbeta CDR3 regions were amplified from genomic DNA by means of the immunoSEQ Assay, a bias-controlled multiplex PCR. As for the authors' bioinformatics: Within the assay, amplification of reference gene primers was used to estimate how many nucleated cells each sample contained. To quantify the absolute abundance of each unique TCRbeta CDR3 rearrangement, sequence reads were collapsed and filtered. Productive Simpson clonality was computed per sample as the square root of Simpson's diversity index over productive rearrangements. TCRdb's version of the immuneACCESS table is confined to in-frame rearrangements and falls short of the full clone set. An unresolved V gene accounts for under half of the shortfall where checked; the remainder is of unknown origin. That table furnishes V, J and clone size, whereas the DNA furnished D and trimming. This sample lists about 75,000 clones; approximately 85% were detected once. The leading ten clones occupy 5.4% of the sample.

What was sequenced was peripheral blood. The sequence came from a woman aged 80 or over with active or convalescent COVID-19.

At the DNA level, the sequence is TGCAGCGTTGAAGACCCGTACGAGCAGTACTTC. Its protein product is CSVEDPYEQYF. The rearranged segments are TRBV29-1 and TRBJ2-7, with the D gene uncertain. From the germline V gene, CDR1 is SQVTM and CDR2 is ANQGSEA. The CDR3 spans 11 residues, from the cysteine through the phenylalanine. The CDR3 DNA has 33 bases and is translated from base 1. V is cut by 0 bases and J by 4 bases, and the space between the germline ends is 4 bases.